Below, 9 T cell receptor beta chains from the same sample are listed, as sequenced in a study of T-cell reconstitution after alpha-beta-depleted transplantation in children. Preparing the TCRbeta library involved the use of unique molecular identifiers. TCRdb re-analysed the PCR reads in MiXCR, keeping a single row per CDR3 protein. The repertoire consists of approximately 290,000 distinct CDR3 sequences, with roughly 11% occurring once and the leading ten covering about 25%. This specimen consisted of peripheral blood, obtained 180 days after TCRalphabeta/CD19-depleted stem cell transplant. All receptors come from a male patient aged 2 to 9 who had a stem cell transplant for chronic granulomatous disease, so the T cells may come from the graft donor.

This clonotype has a count of ten or more. The chain uses TRBV20-1 and TRBJ1-6; D ambiguous. Germline V gene data show CDR1 as DFQATT and CDR2 as SNEGSKA (reference sequence). V shed 4 bases and J shed 3 bases, with 7 bases lying between them. The CDR3 runs 13 residues. The CDR3 DNA reads TGCAGTGCTACAGAGAACTATAATTCACCCCTCCACTTT. Residues: CSATENYNSPLHF.

In its sample, this clonotype was seen many times. The chain joins TRBV3-1 to TRBJ2-6, with unresolved D. V dropped 3 bases and J dropped 0 bases, with 3 bases sitting between them. This CDR3 region has 14 residues. The germline V gene encodes CDR1 LGHDT and CDR2 YNNKEL (reference sequence). The CDR3 here is CASSQNSGANVLTF. For the CDR3, the DNA is TGTGCCAGCAGCCAGAACTCTGGGGCCAACGTCCTGACTTTC.

This clonotype has ten or more counts. J is TRBJ1-3 and V is TRBV20-1; no clear D. V lost 4 bases to trimming and J lost 4 bases, with 5 bases between them. CDR1 DFQATT and CDR2 SNEGSKA come from the germline V gene (reference sequence). The CDR3 sequence is 11 residues long. This CDR3 is CSAIQGNTIYF. In DNA, the CDR3 is TGCAGTGCTATCCAGGGAAACACCATATATTTT.

This clonotype was recorded many times. J is TRBJ2-7 and V is TRBV2, with TRBD2 matching 7 bases. Germline CDR1 SNHLY, CDR2 FYNNEI. There are 17 residues in the CDR3. The J segment lost 4 bases and the V segment lost 8 bases, leaving 20 bases of the junction unmatched. The CDR3 region is CASRSPILGEGGYEQYF. The CDR3 coding sequence is TGTGCCAGCCGCTCACCCATATTGGGGGAGGGTGGTTACGAGCAGTACTTC.

There are a few counts of this clonotype. The chain links TRBV3-1 to TRBJ2-1; D is unclear. Per germline, CDR1 LGHDT and CDR2 YNNKEL (reference sequence). This CDR3 has 17 amino acids. Trimming took off 0 bases at V and 4 bases at J, with 16 bases between the two ends. CDR3 amino acids: CASSQETALWAYNEQFF. The CDR3, as DNA: TGTGCCAGCAGCCAAGAAACAGCCCTATGGGCTTACAATGAGCAGTTCTTC.

This clonotype was detected only a few times. The chain employs TRBV14 and TRBJ2-7, with 7 bases that match TRBD2. There are 15 residues in the CDR3. V lost 1 base and J lost 0; bases outside the gene matches: 3. CDR1 and CDR2 from the germline V gene are SGHDN and FVKESK. The DNA for the CDR3 is TGTGCCAGCAGCCAAGTTCTAGCGGTCTCCTACGAGCAGTACTTC. Its translation is CASSQVLAVSYEQYF.

On this clonotype itself: This may be a read error: a much more frequent sequence differs by one nucleotide. The chain carries TRBV9 and TRBJ2-1; D tentatively reads TRBD1 or TRBD2 (5 bases each). This CDR3 has 17 amino acids. Germline V lookup: CDR1 SGDLS, CDR2 YYNGEE. The CDR3 protein is CPSSTIPARGPDNEQFF. The CDR3 nucleotides read TGTCCCAGCAGCACCATCCCGGCACGGGGCCCTGACAATGAGCAGTTCTTC.

The sample holds many counts of this clonotype. V and J are TRBV4-1 and TRBJ2-1; 8 nucleotides match TRBD1. Germline values: CDR1 MGHRA, CDR2 YSYEKL. The CDR3 runs 21 residues. V shed 0 bases, J shed 7 bases, and the junction held 23 bases outside the gene matches. This CDR3 reads CASSQDRGQVQLRLLSNEQFF. In nucleotides, the CDR3 is TGCGCCAGCAGCCAAGATCGGGGACAGGTCCAGCTTCGGCTCCTATCGAATGAGCAGTTCTTC.

On this clonotype: A clone one base away is much larger, so this may be a read error. In this CDR3 the conserved last residue, phenylalanine or tryptophan, is missing, so a read error is likely. This chain links TRBV3-1 with TRBJ2-5; maybe TRBD1 (5 bases). The CDR3 loop spans 15 amino acids. Trimming pared 0 bases from V and 2 bases from J, leaving 10 bases between. Germline V gene sequence: CDR1 LGHDT, CDR2 YNNKEL (reference sequence). In DNA, the CDR3 is TGTGCCAGCAGCCAAGAAACAGGCACTCAAGAGACCCAGTACTTA. Translating it yields CASSQETGTQETQYL.